This T cell receptor (beta chain) was captured in a study of type 1 regulatory T cells. The overall study: T-allo10 is a Tr1-enriched, alloantigen-specific CD4 T cell product made in vitro. General study findings and limits: Compared with non-type 1 regulatory T cells, type 1 regulatory T cells showed a more restricted TCR repertoire.

TCRdb redid the calling of the reads with MiXCR, one entry per CDR3 protein. The sample lists about 65,000 distinct CDR3 sequences, more than 45% occurring once. V lost 6 bases and J lost 8, with 16 bases in between. The CDR3 is made up of 13 amino acids. Details on this clonotype: The antigen is unknown.

The V and J genes are TRBV12-3 or TRBV12-4 and TRBJ1-2; tentative D call: TRBD1 (6 bases). The sample was cultured non-Tr1 T cells, either the whole culture or a sorted T cell fraction (not recorded which). The source is a human donor in good health. CDR3 residues: CASRTWGQGGYTF. The CDR3 DNA reads TGTGCCAGCAGGACCTGGGGACAAGGGGGCTACACCTTC.